This is a list of T cell receptor beta chains from one sample in a study of human T cells and chemical hapten exposure. Each CDR3 protein gets one entry after TCRdb re-called the RACE reads with MiXCR. The data show roughly 110,000 distinct CDR3 sequences, 12% seen once. The sample consisted of whole blood, taken in connection with sensitization to the hapten diphenylcyclopropenone (DPC). These receptors originate from a woman between 50 and 59 years old with alopecia areata. Some clones in this sample may be carry-over from other donors' samples. Both conserved end residues are part of each CDR3. Fields, in order: J gene, clone size, D gene, V gene, CDR3 protein, CDR3 DNA. The D gene is left open where the match is weak. Clone size, where shown, is once, few, many, or a class for clones that have expanded.

>TRBJ1-1|NA|NA|TRBV12-5
CASGSDGHTEAFF
TGTGCTAGTGGCAGTGACGGTCACACTGAAGCTTTCTTT
>TRBJ1-2|NA|TRBD1|TRBV19
CATRGGFYGYTF
TGTGCCACCCGAGGGGGCTTCTATGGCTACACCTTC
>TRBJ2-1|NA|TRBD2|TRBV20-1
CSAAPLAGGPSEQFF
TGCAGTGCCGCGCCCCTAGCGGGGGGGCCAAGTGAGCAGTTCTTC
>TRBJ2-1|few|TRBD2|TRBV11-3
CASRPLAGMYNEQFF
TGTGCCAGCAGACCGCTAGCGGGGATGTACAATGAGCAGTTCTTC
>TRBJ2-1|NA|TRBD2|TRBV5-4
CASSTETSGYNEQFF
TGTGCCAGCAGCACCGAGACTAGCGGGTACAATGAGCAGTTCTTC
>TRBJ1-3|NA|TRBD1|TRBV10-3
CAISDQPGTGTHSGNTIYF
TGTGCCATCAGTGACCAACCCGGGACAGGGACACACTCTGGAAACACCATATATTTT
>TRBJ1-3|few|NA|TRBV9
CASSLNSQGNTIYF
TGTGCCAGCAGCCTTAATTCACAGGGAAACACCATATATTTT
>TRBJ1-4|few|NA|TRBV5-4
CASSAGTANEKLFF
TGTGCCAGCAGCGCCGGGACTGCCAATGAAAAACTGTTTTTT
>TRBJ1-5|NA|TRBD1|TRBV28
CASSLPQSPWTGYSNQPQHF
TGTGCCAGCAGTTTACCCCAATCCCCCTGGACAGGCTATAGCAATCAGCCCCAGCATTTT
>TRBJ1-2|many|TRBD1|TRBV7-9
CASSLDRGGDGYTF
TGTGCCAGCAGCCTGGACAGGGGCGGAGATGGCTACACCTTC
>TRBJ2-1|NA|TRBD2|TRBV3-1
CASSQRGGGPYNEQFF
TGTGCCAGCAGCCAACGGGGCGGGGGGCCTTACAATGAGCAGTTCTTC
>TRBJ1-3|NA|NA|TRBV7-9
CASSLGFTIYF
TGTGCCAGCAGCTTAGGATTCACCATATATTTT
>TRBJ2-3|many|NA|TRBV7-2
CASSLRAFTGLGTDTQYF
TGTGCCAGCAGCCTTCGAGCGTTTACGGGCCTGGGCACAGATACGCAGTATTTT
>TRBJ2-7|many|TRBD2|TRBV27
CASSLSLAGSYEQYF
TGTGCCAGCAGTTTATCCCTAGCGGGAAGTTACGAGCAGTACTTC
>TRBJ2-3|few|TRBD2|TRBV7-2
CASSPGRGAGADTQYF
TGTGCCAGCAGCCCCGGGAGGGGGGCGGGTGCAGATACGCAGTATTTT
>TRBJ1-1|NA|NA|TRBV3-1
CASSGRAYMNTEAFF
TGTGCCAGCAGCGGAAGGGCGTACATGAACACTGAAGCTTTCTTT
>TRBJ2-3|NA|TRBD1|TRBV4-3
CASSQERTGNADTQYF
TGCGCCAGCAGCCAAGAGAGGACAGGGAACGCAGATACGCAGTATTTT
>TRBJ2-3|NA|NA|TRBV23-1
CANRLRGSGTDTQYF
TGCGCCAATAGACTCAGGGGTTCGGGCACAGATACGCAGTATTTT
>TRBJ1-5|few|NA|TRBV12-3/TRBV12-4
CASSLRADQPQHF
TGTGCCAGCAGTTTACGGGCTGATCAGCCCCAGCATTTT
>TRBJ2-3|many|NA|TRBV21-1
CASSKARLAGAASAVLSTDTQYF
TGTGCCAGCAGCAAAGCCCGACTAGCGGGGGCCGCATCGGCGGTCCTAAGCACAGATACGCAGTATTTT
>TRBJ2-3|few|TRBD2|TRBV6-5
CASSHGGGRGTDTQYF
TGTGCCAGCAGTCACGGGGGGGGCAGGGGCACAGATACGCAGTATTTT
>TRBJ1-2|many|NA|TRBV4-3
CASSQDGRSNYGYTF
TGCGCCAGCAGCCAAGACGGCCGATCTAACTATGGCTACACCTTC
>TRBJ2-7|NA|NA|TRBV27
CASTSRSYEQYF
TGTGCCAGCACAAGTCGCTCCTACGAGCAGTACTTC
>TRBJ2-1|many|TRBD2|TRBV7-2
CASSLGAGGSYNEQFF
TGTGCCAGCAGCTTAGGGGCGGGGGGCTCCTACAATGAGCAGTTCTTC
>TRBJ2-1|many|NA|TRBV29-1
CSVFQLEQFF
TGCAGCGTTTTTCAGCTTGAGCAGTTCTTC
>TRBJ2-3|many|NA|TRBV7-8
CASSLDSDTQYF
TGTGCCAGCAGCTTGGACTCAGATACGCAGTATTTT
>TRBJ1-5|many|NA|TRBV6-5
CASSPQGNQPQHF
TGTGCCAGCAGTCCGCAGGGGAATCAGCCCCAGCATTTT
>TRBJ2-4|many|TRBD2|TRBV28
CASSSPLGEGDIQYF
TGTGCCAGCAGTTCCCCCCTGGGGGAGGGAGACATTCAGTACTTC
>TRBJ2-2|few|TRBD2|TRBV12-3/TRBV12-4
CASSLMSGLASGELFF
TGTGCCAGCAGTTTAATGTCGGGACTAGCCTCCGGGGAGCTGTTTTTT
>TRBJ1-1|many|NA|TRBV6-5
CASSYSQAPNTEAFF
TGTGCCAGCAGTTACTCGCAGGCCCCGAACACTGAAGCTTTCTTT
>TRBJ1-6|few|NA|TRBV25-1
CASSSGLNSPLHF
TGTGCCAGCAGTTCGGGCCTAAATTCACCCCTCCACTTT
>TRBJ1-5|few|TRBD1|TRBV7-8
CASSTERTGRQPQHF
TGTGCCAGCAGCACAGAAAGGACAGGGCGACAGCCCCAGCATTTT
>TRBJ1-6|many|NA|TRBV7-9
CASSPQRSRGPLHF
TGTGCCAGCAGCCCCCAGAGATCCCGAGGGCCCCTCCACTTT
>TRBJ1-2|few|NA|TRBV5-5
CASSLETSSVGTF
TGTGCCAGCAGCTTGGAAACGTCTAGTGTGGGCACCTTC
>TRBJ2-3|many|TRBD2|TRBV28
CASNEAGGTDTQYF
TGTGCCAGCAACGAAGCGGGAGGTACAGATACGCAGTATTTT
>TRBJ2-2|NA|NA|TRBV19
CASDRGSNTGELFF
TGTGCCAGTGACCGGGGCTCGAACACCGGGGAGCTGTTTTTT
>TRBJ2-1|few|NA|TRBV5-1
CASSEDSYNEQFF
TGCGCCAGCAGCGAGGACTCTTACAATGAGCAGTTCTTC
>TRBJ1-5|NA|NA|TRBV5-4
CASSLYGGINQPQHF
TGTGCCAGCAGCTTGTATGGGGGAATAAATCAGCCCCAGCATTTT
>TRBJ1-5|NA|NA|TRBV6-4
CASISGTYSNQPQHF
TGTGCTAGCATCTCGGGGACTTATAGCAATCAGCCCCAGCATTTT
>TRBJ1-5|few|NA|TRBV2
CASSVRVPNQPQHF
TGTGCCAGCAGTGTGCGAGTCCCCAATCAGCCCCAGCATTTT
>TRBJ1-1|many|NA|TRBV18
CASSPRTVNTEAFF
TGTGCCAGCTCACCACGGACAGTTAACACTGAAGCTTTCTTT
>TRBJ2-5|NA|NA|TRBV25-1
CASMTGDTLNLETQYF
TGTGCCAGTATGACAGGCGACACTCTCAACCTGGAGACCCAGTACTTC
>TRBJ2-1|few|TRBD2|TRBV12-3/TRBV12-4
CASSFRGLAGSNEQFF
TGTGCCAGCAGTTTCCGGGGACTAGCGGGATCCAATGAGCAGTTCTTC
>TRBJ2-5|few|NA|TRBV5-5
CASSSAGGRSQETQYF
TGTGCCAGCAGCTCCGCTGGTGGCAGATCTCAAGAGACCCAGTACTTC
>TRBJ2-7|few|TRBD2|TRBV18
CASSPTWAASGSSYEQYF
TGTGCCAGCTCACCTACTTGGGCGGCTAGCGGGTCCTCCTACGAGCAGTACTTC
>TRBJ2-7|many|TRBD1|TRBV6-1
CASGQGNYEQYF
TGTGCCAGCGGACAGGGCAACTACGAGCAGTACTTC
>TRBJ1-5|many|NA|TRBV18
CASSHGQSSNQPQHF
TGTGCCAGCTCACACGGACAGAGTAGCAATCAGCCCCAGCATTTT
>TRBJ1-5|many|TRBD1|TRBV12-3/TRBV12-4
CASSLRTGGNQPQHF
TGTGCCAGCAGTTTAAGGACAGGGGGCAATCAGCCCCAGCATTTT
>TRBJ2-3|many|TRBD2|TRBV6-2/TRBV6-3
CASTLLAGTKDTQYF
TGTGCCAGTACCTTACTAGCGGGAACCAAGGATACGCAGTATTTT
>TRBJ2-2|NA|TRBD1|TRBV10-3
CAIRGTENTGELFF
TGTGCCATCAGGGGGACAGAGAACACCGGGGAGCTGTTTTTT
>TRBJ2-3|NA|TRBD2|TRBV18
CASSPLGTSRTDTQYF
TGTGCCAGCTCACCATTAGGGACTAGCCGCACAGATACGCAGTATTTT